One sample yielded the 20 T cell receptor beta chains listed below, sequenced in a study of shared clonotypes between healthy human individuals. The method was immunoSEQ multiplex PCR; TCRdb's version includes in-frame clones alone and lacks a portion of them. The sample gives almost 750,000 clones, around 70% of which show up once; over 1.5% is in the top ten. Sequenced sample: memory CD4+ T cells sorted from blood. Subset reported: CD45RA-negative fraction. The receptor source for this set is a woman aged 30 to 39 in good health.

There are a few counts of this clone. The CDR3 spells CASSRQGAEKLFF. CDR3 coding DNA: TGTGCCAGCAGTAGACAGGGGGCGGAAAAACTGTTTTTT. The chain uses TRBV2 and TRBJ1-4; 10 nucleotides agree with TRBD1. Per germline, CDR1 SNHLY and CDR2 FYNNEI. Trimming cost V 5 bases and J 8 bases; bases outside gene matches: 2. The CDR3 extends over 13 amino acids. Together with reference TRBV2 and TRBJ1-4, the CDR3 gives the full variable domain: EPEVTQTPSHQVTQMGQEVILRCVPISNHLYFYWYRQILGQKVEFLVSFYNNEISEKSEIFDDQFSVERPDGSNFTLKIRSTKLEDSAMYFCASSRQGAEKLFFGSGTQLSVL.

The chain carries TRBV5-8 and TRBJ2-7, with D perhaps assigned TRBD1 or TRBD2 (5 bases each). V was cut by 3 bases and J by 9 bases, with 22 bases left in between. This CDR3 has 15 residues. Per germline, CDR1 SGHTS and CDR2 YDEGEE. The CDR3 region is CASSWGMGVNLGQYF. The CDR3 nucleotides are TGTGCCAGCAGCTGGGGGATGGGAGTTAATTTAGGGCAGTACTTC.

To note about this clone: It is unclear where the CDR3 begins or ends on the DNA, so no DNA is shown, and the CDR3 is as TCRdb lists it. V gene TRBV14 combines with J gene TRBJ1-1. From germline, CDR1 is SGHDN and CDR2 FVKESK. The CDR3 is 13 residues long, counting both termini. This CDR3 reads CASSFLWDTEAFF.

The rearrangement links TRBV11-2 to TRBJ2-5; 7 positions agree with TRBD2. The CDR3 runs 14 residues. The germline gives CDR1 SGHAT, CDR2 FQNNGV. V shed 2 bases, J shed 2 bases, and the junction held 2 bases outside the gene matches. DNA for the CDR3: TGTGCCAGCAGCTTAAGCGGGATTCAAGAGACCCAGTACTTC. This sequence encodes CASSLSGIQETQYF.

The chain couples TRBV28 to TRBJ2-5; D perhaps matches TRBD1 (6 bases). This CDR3 is 14 amino acids long. The germline V gene encodes CDR1 MDHEN and CDR2 SYDVKM. Trimming cost V 5 bases and J 2 bases, with 12 bases left between them. The CDR3 protein is CASSETGAQETQYF. CDR3 DNA: TGTGCCAGCAGTGAGACAGGAGCTCAAGAGACCCAGTACTTC.

The chain carries TRBV28 and TRBJ2-5, with TRBD2 matching over 8 bases. The J segment lost 1 base and the V segment lost 10 bases, leaving 8 bases of the junction unmatched. This CDR3 comprises 14 residues. Per the germline V gene, CDR1 is MDHEN and CDR2 is SYDVKM. Written as DNA, the CDR3 is TGTGCCACCTCCCCGGCGGGGGGCCAAGAGACCCAGTACTTC. This codes for CATSPAGGQETQYF. Looking up the rest from reference TRBV28 and TRBJ2-5 gives the full variable domain: DVKVTQSSRYLVKRTGEKVFLECVQDMDHENMFWYRQDPGLGLRLIYFSYDVKMKEKGDIPEGYSVSREKKERFSLILESASTNQTSMYLCATSPAGGQETQYFGPGTRLLVL.

The J gene is TRBJ1-4, the V gene TRBV5-1, with 12 positions matching TRBD1. The germline CDR1 and CDR2 sequences are SGHRS and YFSETQ. J was trimmed by 7 bases and V by 4 bases; bases with no gene match: 8. The CDR3 is 16 amino acids. In nucleotides, the CDR3 is TGCGCCAGCAGCCAGGGACAGGGGGCGCTTAGTGAAAAACTGTTTTTT. Translation: CASSQGQGALSEKLFF.

This sequence joins TRBV6-1 and TRBJ1-1, with D perhaps TRBD1 (6 bases). The CDR3 length is 15 residues. CDR1 and CDR2 (germline): MNHNS, SASEGT. Deletions cut 8 bases from V and 1 base from J, with 17 bases between. The DNA for the CDR3 is TGTGCCAGCGGACCCGGGGGGCAGACGAACACTGAAGCTTTCTTT. Protein sequence: CASGPGGQTNTEAFF.

This chain connects TRBV5-8 to TRBJ2-7; the match to TRBD2 covers 9 bases. V trimming: 2 bases; J trimming: 3 bases; junction bases outside the gene matches: 9. The germline V gene encodes CDR1 SGHTS and CDR2 YDEGEE. The CDR3 spans 16 residues. CDR3 region: CASSFPQGLAVYEQYF. In nucleotides, the CDR3 is TGTGCCAGCAGCTTCCCCCAGGGACTAGCAGTCTACGAGCAGTACTTC.

A note on this clone: With a far larger clone one base away, a read error is the likely cause. The chain carries TRBV7-8 and TRBJ1-1; no clear D gene. This CDR3 comprises 14 residues. The germline gives CDR1 SGHVS, CDR2 FQNEAQ. V lost 2 bases and J 4 bases, leaving 11 bases between the germline ends. CDR3 sequence: CASSLHKNPTEAFF. The CDR3 DNA reads as TGTGCCAGCAGCTTACACAAGAATCCCACTGAAGCTTTCTTT.

The rearrangement links TRBV5-1 to TRBJ2-1, with TRBD2 as a possible D gene (5 bases). The CDR3 length is 14 residues. V lost 0 bases and J lost 5, with 9 bases in between. Germline values: CDR1 SGHRS, CDR2 YFSETQ. CDR3 sequence (DNA): TGCGCCAGCAGCTTGGTTTCGGGGAACAATGAGCAGTTCTTC. Translated, it gives CASSLVSGNNEQFF.

This rearrangement joins TRBV29-1 to TRBJ2-7, with 7 nucleotides matching TRBD2. With V trimmed by 4 bases and J by 0 bases, 6 bases remained unmatched. Germline CDR1 SQVTM, CDR2 ANQGSEA. The CDR3 is made up of 14 amino acids. The CDR3 DNA is TGCAGCGTTGCTGCCCGACTAGCCTCCTACGAGCAGTACTTC. Translation gives CSVAARLASYEQYF.

CDR3 nucleotide sequence: TGTGCCAGCAGTCCCCGGAACAGGGGTGGCAATCAGCCCCAGCATTTT. It codes for CASSPRNRGGNQPQHF. The chain employs TRBV28 and TRBJ1-5; 7 bases are a match to TRBD1. CDR3 length: 16 residues. Trimming took 5 bases from V and 2 from J; bases not matched to a gene: 9. Germline-derived CDR1 and CDR2 are MDHEN and SYDVKM.

CDR3 in DNA: TGTGCCAGCAGCTTACAACAGGACACTGAAGCTTTCTTT. Amino acids: CASSLQQDTEAFF. This chain links TRBV7-3 with TRBJ1-1, with a weak D call TRBD1 (5 bases). The V gene lost 2 bases and the J gene lost 3 bases, with 7 bases spanning the gap. The CDR3 runs to 13 residues. Germline V gene sequence: CDR1 SGHTA, CDR2 FQGTGA.

The chain carries TRBV2 and TRBJ2-5, with 14 bases that match TRBD2. J was trimmed by 3 bases and V by 5 bases; bases with no gene match: 8. The CDR3 length is 17 residues. Germline loops: CDR1 SNHLY, CDR2 FYNNEI. Here the CDR3 DNA reads TGTGCCAGCAGTTCCAACCGACTAGCGGGAGGGGAAGAGACCCAGTACTTC. Translated: CASSSNRLAGGEETQYF.

V usage is TRBV20-1 and J usage is TRBJ2-7; D might be TRBD1 or TRBD2, each matching 5 bases. Germline V lookup: CDR1 DFQATT, CDR2 SNEGSKA (reference sequence). CDR3 length: 11 amino acids. Trimming stripped 6 bases from V and 3 bases from J, with 9 bases between. Here the CDR3 DNA reads TGCAGTGCGATGGGGGTCTACGAGCAGTACTTC. Protein product: CSAMGVYEQYF.

The gene calls are TRBV6-5 and TRBJ2-7; 11 bases are shared with TRBD2. V shed 2 bases and J 5 bases; nucleotides not matched to a gene: 8. The CDR3 loop spans 16 amino acids. Germline CDR1 MNHEY, CDR2 SVGAGI. In nucleotides, the CDR3 is TGTGCCAGCAGTTACAGTAGCGGGAGGGGTTTTAACGAGCAGTACTTC. Its protein is CASSYSSGRGFNEQYF.

There are a few counts of this clone. This chain connects TRBV5-1 to TRBJ2-1; TRBD1 might be the D (6 bases). The CDR3 consists of 15 residues. The germline CDR1 and CDR2 sequences are SGHRS and YFSETQ. Trimming shortened V by 0 bases and J by 2 bases, and 9 bases separated the two germline ends. CDR3: CASSLAAGAYNEQFF. As DNA, the CDR3 is TGCGCCAGCAGCTTGGCCGCAGGGGCCTACAATGAGCAGTTCTTC.

Only a few counts were recorded for this clone. The chain carries TRBV5-4 and TRBJ1-3; D not certain. Germline-derived CDR1 and CDR2 are SGHNT and YYREEE (reference sequence). V shed 0 bases and J shed 0 bases, with 10 bases lying between them. CDR3 length equals 16 residues. The CDR3 DNA follows: TGTGCCAGCAGCTTGGACAGTCCAATCTCTGGAAACACCATATATTTT. Translated, it gives CASSLDSPISGNTIYF.

The chain uses TRBV7-9 and TRBJ2-7; 10 bases match TRBD1. This CDR3 region has 11 residues. V was pared by 1 base and J by 12 bases, with 0 bases of the junction left unmatched. CDR1 is SEHNR and CDR2 is FQNEAQ in the germline V gene (reference sequence). The CDR3 region is CASSLGDRGYF. The CDR3 nucleotides read TGTGCCAGCAGCTTAGGGGACAGGGGGTACTTC.